Detailed here is one T cell receptor (beta chain). No antigen is known for it. The sample originates from a study of CD8+ T cells in alopecia areata. Study conclusions and caveats: For baseline CD8+ expansion, any link to response stays uncertain with one nonresponder.

Indicated treatment: oral pan-JAK inhibitor, 5-10 mg twice daily. Extracted from the samples, RNA was reverse transcribed into cDNA to serve as the sequencing template. Produced via immunoSEQ multiplex PCR; TCRdb's table is partial and in-frame only. Of 200,000 to 250,000 clones in the sample, more than 45% are singletons; the top ten hold 1.6%. This CDR3 region has 13 residues. The sequence was obtained from a human donor with alopecia areata. Sequenced material: CD4+ T cells sorted from blood, taken at week 4, from a patient treated with tofacitinib. The gene calls are TRBV21-1 and TRBJ2-7; TRBD1 is taken as the D call from the table, unchecked against the DNA. TRBV21-1 is a listed pseudogene. The CDR3 DNA reads as TGTGCCAGCAGCAAGGGACAGGGCGACGAGCAGTACTTC. It specifies CASSKGQGDEQYF.